This T cell receptor beta chain was sequenced during a study of blood T cell repertoires in COVID-19. Study information: Donors in the United States, Italy and Spain gave samples during acute or convalescent COVID-19. PBMCs, B-cell-depleted T cells, or T cells were the source of the cDNA or gDNA that made up the material.

Patients at the Seattle site were enrolled during active infection and followed longitudinally. In the original workflow: Estimates of nucleated cell counts were drawn from the amplification of reference gene primers. The table came from immunoSEQ multiplex PCR; TCRdb's copy has only in-frame clones and leaves some out. The V and J calls and clone size were taken over from that table, and D and trimming were inferred from the DNA. Counted here are a few hundred thousand clones, 88% occurring once; the ten biggest clones make up roughly 10%. Trimming cost V 9 bases and J 6 bases, with 9 bases left between them. Per germline, CDR1 SGHRS and CDR2 YFSETQ. The CDR3 sequence is 11 residues long.

The sequence came from a woman in her 70s with COVID-19, enrolled during active disease. The sequencing sample was made of peripheral blood. The chain joins TRBV5-1 to TRBJ2-2; D is uncertain. The CDR3 DNA reads TGCGCCACCTCGAGCTCCGGGGAGCTGTTTTTT. Translated, it gives CATSSSGELFF.